This T cell receptor (beta chain) emerged from a study of T cell responses to AZD1222 COVID-19 vaccine. Trimming stripped 1 base from V and 2 bases from J, with 9 bases between. Germline values: CDR1 SQVTM, CDR2 ANQGSEA. The CDR3 is 14 amino acids. The table came from immunoSEQ multiplex PCR; TCRdb's copy has only in-frame clones and leaves some out. The sample has about 130,000 clones; around 90% are singletons. The clonotype was recovered from an adult in good health. This chain links TRBV29-1 with TRBJ1-3; D perhaps matches TRBD1 (6 bases). The input for sequencing was peripheral blood, taken on day 0 of AZD1222 vaccination. The CDR3 DNA reads TGCAGCGTTGAAGGGACAGCGGCTGGAAACACCATATATTTT. This sequence encodes CSVEGTAAGNTIYF. The full variable domain, rest sourced from reference TRBV29-1 and TRBJ1-3, is SAVISQKPSRDICQRGTSLTIQCQVDSQVTMMFWYRQQPGQSLTLIATANQGSEATYESGFVIDKFPISRPNLTFSTLTVSNMSPEDSSIYLCSVEGTAAGNTIYFGEGSWLTVV.